Listed here are 2 T cell receptor beta chains from one sample, sequenced in a study of CD8+ T cells in alopecia areata. The treatment is: oral pan-JAK inhibitor, 5-10 mg twice daily. cDNA reverse transcribed from extracted RNA served as the sequencing template. Sequencing was performed with immunoSEQ multiplex PCR; in TCRdb, only in-frame clones are kept and a portion is missing. This table has about 210,000 clones, just over 65% appearing once. The specimen comprised CD4+ T cells sorted from blood, sampled around week 42, from a patient treated with tofacitinib. Every receptor here comes from a human donor with alopecia areata.

The rearrangement joins TRBV29-1 to TRBJ2-5, with D unclear. CDR1 is SQVTM, CDR2 ANQGSEA, per germline. The CDR3 runs to 12 residues. Trimming removed 2 bases at V and 0 bases at J, with 4 bases between. The CDR3 sequence is CSVEIHQETQYF. The CDR3 DNA follows: TGCAGCGTTGAAATCCACCAAGAGACCCAGTACTTC.

The V and J genes are TRBV7-2 and TRBJ2-2; D may be TRBD1 (6 bases). Looked up from germline, CDR1 is SGHTA and CDR2 is FQGNSA. Trimming left V 4 bases short and J 3 bases short, with 12 bases between. The CDR3 consists of 15 residues. CDR3 residues: CASSSRGRDTGELFF. The CDR3 coding sequence is TGTGCCAGCAGCTCCAGGGGCAGGGACACCGGGGAGCTGTTTTTT.